This T cell receptor (beta chain) is drawn from a study of T cells in Graves' hyperthyroidism and ophthalmopathy. Study-wide results and limits: The model identified upcoming ophthalmopathy a median about 6.5 months ahead of onset.

From RNA transcripts, TCR beta CDR3 regions were amplified. HTBI primers were employed in a first-round RT-PCR of the TCR CDR3. Via MiXCR, TCRdb re-called the multiplex PCR reads, giving one row per CDR3 protein. The sample carries 300,000 to 450,000 distinct CDR3 sequences, around 15% recorded once. As to this clonotype: Its specificity is unknown.

The TCR originated in a woman between 25 and 40 years old with Graves' ophthalmopathy. Specimen: blood.

CDR3 in DNA: TGTGCCAGCAGCCAAGGCAGGGGGCGCGGAAATGAGCAGTTCTTC. Protein: CASSQGRGRGNEQFF. V usage is TRBV3-1 and J usage is TRBJ2-1; 8 bases agree with TRBD1. V was pared by 1 base and J by 7 bases, with 6 bases of the junction left unmatched. Germline CDR1 reads LGHDT; CDR2 reads YNNKEL (reference sequence). The CDR3 is 15 amino acids.